This is a list of T cell receptor beta chains from one sample in a study of blood T cell repertoires in COVID-19. Some clones are missing from TCRdb's copy, which holds only in-frame ones; the method was immunoSEQ multiplex PCR. The table lists approximately 260,000 clones, 79% of them singletons. Sequenced: peripheral blood. The receptors shown here come from a woman aged 40 to 55 with active or convalescent COVID-19. Both conserved end residues are part of each CDR3. A D gene is named only where the DNA matches it firmly.

D gene	V gene	J gene	CDR3 protein
TRBD2	TRBV9	TRBJ2-1	CASSVELAGGPNEQFF
-	TRBV11-1	TRBJ2-1	CASTLDRGSYNEQFF
-	TRBV3-1/TRBV3-2	TRBJ2-1	CASSQGPGGTVYNEQFF
TRBD1	TRBV2	TRBJ1-4	CASRTSPGQGRVPTNEKLFF
-	TRBV27	TRBJ1-2	CASSSAGKGQGSYGYTF
-	TRBV7-6	TRBJ1-6	CASSQREGNNSPLHF
-	TRBV29-1	TRBJ1-4	CSGGDRTNEKLFF
TRBD1	TRBV30	TRBJ1-4	CARGAGNQGDEKLFF
-	TRBV19	TRBJ1-5	CASSLQRDQPQHF
TRBD2	TRBV5-4	TRBJ2-5	CASSSGLAGREETQYF
-	TRBV6-5	TRBJ1-2	CASHGLPGGYTF
-	TRBV5-6	TRBJ2-5	CASSLAGAQETQYF
TRBD1	TRBV30	TRBJ1-2	CAWSGEQGAPRYGYTF
TRBD1	TRBV4-1	TRBJ1-4	CASSPPGQGGEKLFF
TRBD1	TRBV19	TRBJ1-1	CASSIHPGQGHPEAFF
-	TRBV7-2	TRBJ1-2	CASSIGGGYTF
-	TRBV4-1	TRBJ2-1	CASSQGRSSYNEQFF
-	TRBV2	TRBJ1-5	CASSSRGWGQPQHF
TRBD2	TRBV5-1	TRBJ2-1	CASSPTGGHNEQFF
-	TRBV11-2	TRBJ1-3	CASSLLRGTGNTIYF
TRBD1	TRBV2	TRBJ2-4	CASSETGVYDIQYF
TRBD1	TRBV19	TRBJ1-6	CASSIRTGGNSPLHF
-	TRBV5-6	TRBJ1-2	CASSLGGGYGYTF
-	TRBV2	TRBJ1-2	CASSEWTAYGYTF
TRBD2	TRBV5-5	TRBJ2-3	CASSYPLQRGPRSTDTQYF
TRBD2	TRBV11-3	TRBJ2-1	CASSPGGGNEQFF
-	TRBV5-4	TRBJ1-3	CASNYDFSGNTIYF
-	TRBV5-6	TRBJ1-6	CASSLVGASSYNSPLHF
-	TRBV28	TRBJ2-7	CASSLRGRDYEQYF
-	TRBV9	TRBJ1-4	CASREGTRMGKLFF
-	TRBV15	TRBJ2-3	CATSNPDRFSTDTQYF
TRBD1	TRBV10-2	TRBJ1-6	CASRGTGESPLHF
TRBD1	TRBV28	TRBJ1-5	CASSEQGAGNQPQHF
-	TRBV7-6	TRBJ2-1	CASSLRDPTYNEQFF
-	TRBV12-5	TRBJ1-2	CASGLTDNYGYTF
TRBD1	TRBV10-2	TRBJ1-1	CASSDPGQVTSTEAFF
TRBD1	TRBV11-2	TRBJ1-1	CASSGRDRGF
TRBD1	TRBV10-3	TRBJ1-2	CAISGGQGQNYGYTF
-	TRBV2	TRBJ2-3	CASSVYARRVITDTQYF
TRBD1	TRBV3-1/TRBV3-2	TRBJ2-7	CASSLGQSSYEQYF
-	TRBV30	TRBJ2-5	CAWSGGYQETQYF
TRBD1	TRBV27	TRBJ2-3	CASSTPGQVADTQYF
TRBD1	TRBV30	TRBJ2-3	CAWRQGAGTQYF
-	TRBV12-3/TRBV12-4	TRBJ1-1	CASSLGAEAFF
-	TRBV7-2	TRBJ1-5	CASSLEAFGGNQPQHF